This T cell receptor beta chain was found in a study of cytomegalovirus exposure and HLA in healthy donors (dated by TCRdb to between 2016 and 2019). Looking at the study overall: An earlier analysis of some 600 of the donors reported over 250 Gb of sequence data and around 120 million unique TCR beta sequences obtained from about 180 million T cells. An early release covering about 600 HLA-typed donors comprised approximately 290 gigabases of sequencing data and around 86 million unique TCR sequences. Of the approximately 400 genotyped donors, roughly 80% were placed in the genetic ancestry cluster associated with self-reported Caucasian donors. The aim of the study was to test whether cataloging public T cell receptors could identify signatures of past pathogen exposure. Using immunosequencing, the study profiled T cell repertoires from 550 to 750 subjects and related those repertoires to cytomegalovirus serostatus. In addition to the first cohort of 500 to 850 subjects, a separate validation cohort of about 120 different subjects was used. To predict cytomegalovirus infection status, the study brought together high-throughput TCR immunosequencing, statistical association of individual TCRs with disease status, and machine learning. In a later analysis, previously published TCR beta repertoires from fewer than 750 donors were re-analyzed and high-resolution HLA genotyping was added so that TCR occurrence patterns could be studied. In the later analysis, no new phenotypic data were used to find candidate immune exposures; instead, reliance was placed on TCR beta sequences and their occurrence across donors. An earlier analysis of approximately 580 of the donors used high-throughput TCR beta sequencing to judge whether each TCR beta V gene segment behaved as functional or pseudogenic. Alongside the repertoire data, information on donor age, sex, ethnicity and CMV serostatus was compiled. In a later genetic analysis, genome-wide SNP genotypes for about three fifths of the roughly 670 donors were used, and that subset was treated as a discovery cohort. All discovery cohort repertoires had been generated on a single sequencing platform. HLA typing included class I and class II loci at four-digit resolution. The number of donors typed differed by locus, with roughly 620-630 for A, B, C, DRB1 and DQB1, more than 500 for DQA1, 606 for DPA1, and some 470 for DPB1. Because of strong linkage in the cohort, roughly five DR-DQ haplotypes were treated as single units for association and clustering. Among about 400 genotyped donors of the cohort, an average of about 220,000 unique TCR beta nucleotide sequences was sequenced per donor, of which about 19% were non-productive.

Library method: the immunoSEQ multiplex PCR assay. For the multiplex PCR, a mixture combining 60 forward primers for TCR Vbeta segments and 13 reverse primers for TCR Jbeta segments was used. A multiplex PCR assay on genomic DNA amplified the CDR3 region of rearranged TCR beta genes. On the Illumina HiSeq System, the amplified TCR beta libraries were sequenced as 87-base-pair reads. The original methods were these. Across the roughly 600 repertoires, a later analysis counted 75 million to 90 million unique TCR beta chains, some 11 million of which were shared by at least two donors. Raw reads were error-corrected and collapsed into unique sequences with a nearest-neighbor algorithm that merged closely related sequences to remove PCR and sequencing errors. To assign V, D and J gene segments, CDR3 sequences were aligned to IMGT reference sequences. Each retained sequence needed at least a six-nucleotide match to both a V gene segment and a J gene segment. Rearrangements were called productive when the CDR3 lacked stop codons and stayed in frame with V and J; all others were non-productive. CDR3 was defined by IMGT convention, running from the second conserved V-encoded cysteine to the conserved J-encoded phenylalanine. The earlier analysis of about 560 of the donors excluded any sequence lacking an unambiguous match to a single V gene segment. In an earlier analysis of about 590 of the donors, a V segment was called functional when productive rearrangements were above 56.7%, and segregating when the standard deviation between donors exceeded 5%. To diagnose cytomegalovirus status from the catalog of TCR beta chain sequences, a statistical classification framework was built. In a later analysis, V and J genes were assigned by comparing TCR nucleotide sequences against IMGT/GENE-DB human TR gene sequences. Using the TCRdist pipeline, a later analysis assigned CDR3 sequences along with most-parsimonious VDJ recombination scenarios. A later analysis defined each TCR beta chain by its CDR3 amino acid sequence plus V-gene family, and excluded reads lacking a unique V-gene family. To address suspected cross-contamination and a sequencing artifact, a later analysis removed around 590 highly shared, low-generation-probability nucleotide sequences. For each public chain, a later analysis derived a clonal expansion index from normalized ranks of inferred template counts within each repertoire. A later analysis computed generation probabilities with a VDJ recombination model fitted to out-of-frame rearrangements, and checked the results against IGoR. A later analysis scored TCR-TCR, TCR-HLA and TCR-CMV co-occurrence with hypergeometric tests, applying a repertoire-size bias correction to TCR pairs. In a later analysis, false discovery rates were estimated by permuting HLA or CMV assignments 20 times. In a later analysis, co-occurring TCRs were grouped using DBSCAN, with TCRdist sequence similarity added in when clustering inside HLA-allele-positive subsets. For co-occurrence clustering, repertoires with fewer than 30,000 or more than 120,000 public chains were excluded, along with five repertoires with anomalous nucleotide sharing. The table comes from immuneACCESS by way of TCRdb, which keeps in-frame sequences with V and J called. Part of the clones is missing from these tables; in studies checked, under half for an unresolved V gene and the rest for unknown reasons. Clonal size and the V and J genes are those of that table, whereas D and trimming came from the DNA. The sample records about 190,000 clones, 60% to 85% of which are singletons. About 1.5% of the sample comes from the top ten.

V gives up 7 bases and J gives up 7 bases, and the segment between their germline ends measures 16 bases. Taken from the germline V gene (reference sequence), the CDR1 and CDR2 loops are LNHDA and SQIVND. Including the terminal cysteine and phenylalanine, the CDR3 comprises 14 residues. CDR3 DNA is the only sequence kept; it has 42 bases, read in frame from the first base. Overall results and qualifications from the work: A cluster of highly shared sequence variants was judged likely to represent a technical artifact of the sequencing pipeline. HLA typing was unavailable for some donors at each locus, so association tests used only the typed subset. According to a later analysis, parvovirus B19, influenza, CMV and Epstein-Barr virus appeared linked to several top co-occurrence clusters. In a later analysis, HLA-associated TCR beta chains were found to be more clonally expanded and to have lower generation probabilities than equally common non-associated chains. The classifier was reported to diagnose cytomegalovirus status with high specificity and sensitivity in both the original and validation cohorts. A later analysis found that TCR association rates varied across HLA loci, with DRB1 alleles showing the most associated TCRs and HLA-C alleles the fewest. The authors suggested that the approach could potentially be generalized to other disease states and immunological phenotypes. Presence/absence analyses assumed roughly uniform sequencing depth across donors, an assumption that may not hold. In a later analysis, most CMV-associated TCR beta chains were found to appear HLA-restricted, with HLA associations seemingly driven largely by CMV exposure. Across donors, most TCR sequences were observed very rarely, whereas some public TCRs were present in many individuals. In vitro tests confirmed that a few of the cytomegalovirus-associated TCR beta chains recognize cytomegalovirus antigens. When HLA alleles, especially DR and DQ, strongly co-occurred, TCR associations were difficult to assign to individual alleles. Because counts were too low, more than 15 rarely observed V segments, including chromosome 9 orphons, were excluded from the earlier analysis of 587 of the donors. In the study, around 150 TCR beta chains were listed as associated with cytomegalovirus. The cohort was sequenced for TCR beta chains only, and without alpha or paired-chain data the features that could be detected were limited. According to a later genetic analysis, donors in an Asian-associated ancestry cluster had fewer N-insertions in productive TCRs than the approximately 610-donor mean. Linkage disequilibrium might explain the correlated functional status among segregating V segments, but an unknown experimental factor could not be excluded. In a later analysis, around 17,000 TCR beta sequences were associated with specific HLA alleles at a false discovery rate of 0.05. Broadly in line with IMGT annotations, most TCR beta V segments showed up in productive rearrangements about 87% or about 30% of the time in an earlier analysis of several hundred of the donors. A further reported finding was that TCR beta sequences accurately predicted the HLA-A and HLA-B alleles for most subjects in the first cohort. Immune exposure information for the cohort was limited to CMV serostatus. Some IMGT-functional V segments, including TRBV6-2 and TRBV6-3, could not be told apart with the 87-base-pair reads, so those segments were excluded. In a later genetic analysis, a missense DCLRE1C variant was associated with V-gene and J-gene trimming of TCR beta chains, and the association was replicated in an independent cohort.

The cohort was made up of 666 healthy bone marrow donors. At the time of sampling, all cohort members were nominally healthy, though unrecorded immune exposures were likely present. The donor tested CMV seronegative and was one of the 352 seronegative cohort members. A peripheral blood sample was provided by each donor, and peripheral blood mononuclear cells were used for TCR beta sequencing. The Qiagen DNeasy Blood Extraction Kit was used to extract genomic DNA from the blood cell samples. Details on this clone: It lacks a known antigen. Base qualities are not recorded, but no much larger clone differs from it by a single base.

Sequenced input: PBMCs. The TCR sequence derives from a woman in her late teens or twenties in good health and CMV-seronegative. The rearranged chain carries TRBV19 and TRBJ2-2; matching of 6 bases hints at TRBD2 as the D gene. CDR3 region: CASMGGPADGELFF. The DNA sequence is TGTGCCAGTATGGGGGGACCTGCCGACGGGGAGCTGTTTTTT.